The present TCR beta chain was sequenced within a study of radiation and T cells in renal cell carcinoma. The ends were cut back, 4 bases at V and 7 bases at J, with 14 bases in the middle. CDR3 size: 13 residues. Germline CDR1 reads SGHTA; CDR2 reads FQGNSA. Time point reported: blood 2 weeks post-SBRT. Noted treatment: 15 Gy SBRT to primary tumor, nephrectomy 4 weeks later. TCRdb's table, derived via immunoSEQ multiplex PCR, lists solely in-frame clones and lacks some. The repertoire consists of more than 75,000 clones, with 80% to 90% occurring once and the leading ten covering approximately 22%. The rearrangement links TRBV7-2 to TRBJ2-7; tentative D call: TRBD1 (5 bases). The source was blood, collected from a patient whose treatment included radiotherapy and nephrectomy. The source is a woman between 50 and 59 years old with renal cell carcinoma. CDR3: CASSSQDSREQYF. The CDR3 DNA sequence: TGTGCCAGCAGCTCCCAAGACAGTCGGGAGCAGTACTTC. Combining the CDR3 with reference TRBV7-2 and TRBJ2-7 gives the whole variable domain GAGVSQSPSNKVTEKGKDVELRCDPISGHTALYWYRQSLGQGLEFLIYFQGNSAPDKSGLPSDRFSAERTGGSVSTLTIQRTQQEDSAVYLCASSSQDSREQYFGPGTRLTVT.